One TCR beta chain is described in this entry. This clone's antigen is unknown. Base qualities are missing; no much larger clone stands one base away. The data were obtained in a study of blood T cell repertoires in COVID-19 (TCRdb year 2020). Turning to the overall study: Samples covering the acute and convalescent phases of COVID-19 were provided by collaborators in the United States, Italy and Spain. The prospective study material was composed of cDNA or gDNA derived from T cells, B-cell-depleted T cells, or PBMCs. Deeply sampled blood TCRbeta repertoires from subjects exposed to, actively infected with, or recovered from COVID-19 were included in the dataset. A freely available public database, intended as a resource for researchers studying the immune response to SARS-CoV-2, is where the repertoires were released. The samples were drawn from the first 160 participants of the ongoing ImmuneRACE study and from more than 1,000 subjects provided by 6 global collaborators. Sample metadata almost always included a de-identified subject ID, COVID-19 status, age in years and sex. HLA class I and class II types, where available, came from metadata supplied by the sample provider rather than from assay-based typing. Summary of the overall study and its limitations: The quantity of clinical and demographic metadata differed by source and by participant and was supplied without curation.

TCRbeta CDR3 regions were amplified from genomic DNA using the immunoSEQ Assay, a bias-controlled multiplex PCR. Turning to the authors' computational methods: Within the assay, amplification of reference gene primers was used to estimate how many nucleated cells each sample contained. To quantify the absolute abundance of each unique TCRbeta CDR3 rearrangement, sequence reads were collapsed and filtered. For each sample, productive Simpson clonality was calculated by taking the square root of Simpson's diversity index across productive rearrangements. Held by TCRdb, this immuneACCESS table contains in-frame sequences only and omits some clones. Under half of the omission traces to an unresolved V gene where checked; the cause of the rest is unknown. Clonal size and the V and J genes are those of that table, whereas D and trimming came from the DNA. In all, the sample holds a few hundred thousand clones, and more than 80% of those were seen once. The leading ten clones occupy over 2% of the sample.

Participants in the prospective study were aged roughly 18 to 100 years, lived in 20 to 25 United States geographic areas, and enrolled through a virtual design. To assign participants to cohorts, the prospective study relied on clinical history that participants themselves reported in a screening survey and a study questionnaire. ImmuneRACE Cohort 3 recovered participants were defined by two consecutive negative NP/OP PCR tests, healthcare professional clearance, or symptom resolution. In the prospective study, mobile phlebotomists collected whole blood, serum and a nasopharyngeal or oropharyngeal swab from each participant. Additional blood draws and questionnaires over an approximately two-month period could optionally be provided by prospective study participants. Blood samples from the prospective study were shipped frozen or at room temperature prior to DNA extraction. Compared with germline, V lacks 2 bases and J lacks 6 bases; bases without a gene match: 8. From the germline V gene (reference sequence), CDR1 is LNHDA and CDR2 is SQIVND. Inclusive of the bounding cysteine and phenylalanine, the CDR3 is 15 residues long. The CDR3 DNA has 45 bases and is translated from base 1.

The sequence is built from TRBV19 and TRBJ1-1, with TRBD1 identical over 8 junction bases. This receptor was identified in a young woman who had recovered from COVID-19. Sequenced material: PBMCs or T cells enriched from blood (not recorded which). DNA sequence: TGTGCCAGTAGTATAAGGACAGGGAAAAAGTCTGAAGCTTTCTTT. This encodes CASSIRTGKKSEAFF.